This TCR beta chain was identified in a study of OX40 agonist ivuxolimab in advanced cancers. At the level of the study: Each patient was given ivuxolimab into a vein every 2 weeks, at 0.01 to 10 mg/kg. Of the patients, three showed partial responses, one with hepatocellular carcinoma and two with cutaneous melanoma. Whole-study results and caveats: In CD8+ T cells, expanded clones were on average more numerous than in CD4+.

The table came from immunoSEQ multiplex PCR; TCRdb's copy has only in-frame clones and leaves some out. The sample gives 65,000 to 75,000 clones, around 88% of which show up once; 0.45% to 0.6% is in the top ten. This clone was detected a few times. Its antigen is undetermined. The germline V gene has CDR1 SGHVS and CDR2 FNYEAQ. Trimming removed 5 bases from V and 7 bases from J, with 14 bases in between. CDR3 length equals 13 residues. The chain joins TRBV7-6 to TRBJ2-5; D unresolved. This TCR was sampled from an adult with an advanced solid tumor such as melanoma, head and neck, liver or kidney cancer. The input for sequencing was CD4+ or CD8+ T cells sorted from blood, taken in a trial of the OX40 agonist ivuxolimab. CDR3: CASSPPDFWTQYF. Written as DNA, the CDR3 is TGTGCCAGCAGCCCCCCAGATTTTTGGACCCAGTACTTC.